This TCR beta chain came from a study of blood T cell repertoires in COVID-19 (dated by TCRdb to about 2020). Study-level background: Collaborator samples came from the United States, Italy and Spain and covered acute and convalescent phases of COVID-19. Deeply sampled blood TCRbeta repertoires from subjects exposed to, actively infected with, or recovered from COVID-19 were included in the dataset. A de-identified subject ID, COVID-19 status, age in years and sex were almost always included in the sample metadata. The repertoires were released in a freely available public database meant as a resource for research on the immune response to SARS-CoV-2. The samples were drawn from the first 160 participants of the ongoing ImmuneRACE study and from some 1,300 subjects provided by 6 global collaborators. The prospective study material was composed of cDNA or gDNA derived from T cells, B-cell-depleted T cells, or PBMCs. HLA class I and class II types, where available, came from metadata supplied by the sample provider rather than from assay-based typing.

Via the germline V gene (reference sequence), CDR1 is SGHKS and CDR2 YYEKEE. Taken from cysteine to phenylalanine, the CDR3 has 13 residues. This entry keeps only the CDR3 DNA: 39 bases, framed from base 1. V gives up 0 bases and J gives up 6 bases, and the segment between their germline ends measures 10 bases. In the prospective study, participants were roughly 18 to 89 years old, resided in about two dozen geographic areas of the United States, and were enrolled through a virtual design. Cohort assignment in the prospective study relied on participant-reported clinical history from a screening survey and a study questionnaire. ImmuneRACE Cohort 3 recovered participants were defined by two consecutive negative NP/OP PCR tests, healthcare professional clearance, or symptom resolution. In the prospective study, mobile phlebotomists collected whole blood, serum and a nasopharyngeal or oropharyngeal swab from each participant. Prospective study participants could optionally give additional blood draws and questionnaires over an approximately two-month period. Blood samples from the prospective study were shipped frozen or at room temperature prior to DNA extraction.

Study-level results and caveats: How much clinical and demographic metadata was included differed by source and by participant, and the metadata was provided uncurated.

About this clone: No cognate antigen has been identified for it. Per-base qualities were not stored, and no clone one base away is much larger.

TCRbeta CDR3 regions were amplified from genomic DNA by means of the immunoSEQ Assay, a bias-controlled multiplex PCR. The source study handled its data this way. The number of nucleated cells in each sample was estimated by amplification of reference gene primers within the assay. Sequence reads were collapsed and filtered to measure the absolute abundance of every unique TCRbeta CDR3 rearrangement. For each sample, productive Simpson clonality was calculated by taking the square root of Simpson's diversity index across productive rearrangements. TCRdb's version of the immuneACCESS table is confined to in-frame rearrangements and falls short of the full clone set. An unresolved V gene accounts for under half of the shortfall where checked; the remainder is of unknown origin. V and J calls and clone size are as listed in that table; D and trimming were resolved from the DNA. Across this sample there are about 160,000 clones, with 88% seen only once. Jointly, the top ten make up 6.5% to 8% of the sample.

The sequence came from a woman in her fifties or sixties who had recovered from COVID-19. Sequencing was carried out using PBMCs or T cells enriched from blood (not recorded which). The rearranged chain carries TRBV5-5 and TRBJ2-7, with an unclear D gene assignment. The CDR3 here reads CASSLAGFGEQYF. The DNA reads TGTGCCAGCAGCTTGGCGGGTTTTGGCGAGCAGTACTTC.